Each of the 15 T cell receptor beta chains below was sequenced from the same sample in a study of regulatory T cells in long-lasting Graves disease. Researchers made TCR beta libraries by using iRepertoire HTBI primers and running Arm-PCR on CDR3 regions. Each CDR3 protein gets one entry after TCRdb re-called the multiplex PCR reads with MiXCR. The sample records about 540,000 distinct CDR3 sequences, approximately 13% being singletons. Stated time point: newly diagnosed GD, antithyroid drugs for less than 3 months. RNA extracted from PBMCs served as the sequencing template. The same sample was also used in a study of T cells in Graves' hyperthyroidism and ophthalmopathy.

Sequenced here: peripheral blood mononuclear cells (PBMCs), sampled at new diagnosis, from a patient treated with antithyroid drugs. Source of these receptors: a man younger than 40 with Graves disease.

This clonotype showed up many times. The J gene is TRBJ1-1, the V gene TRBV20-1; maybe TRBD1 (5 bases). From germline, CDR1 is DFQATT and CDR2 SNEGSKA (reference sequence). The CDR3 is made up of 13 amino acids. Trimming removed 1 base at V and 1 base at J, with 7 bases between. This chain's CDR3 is CSARGGRNTEAFF. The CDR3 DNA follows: TGCAGTGCTAGAGGGGGCAGGAACACTGAAGCTTTCTTT.

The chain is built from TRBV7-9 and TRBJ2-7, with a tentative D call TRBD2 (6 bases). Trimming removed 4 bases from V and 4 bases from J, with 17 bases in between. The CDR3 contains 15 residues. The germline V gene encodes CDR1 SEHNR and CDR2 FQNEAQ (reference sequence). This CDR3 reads CASSWELGLRYEQYF. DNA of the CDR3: TGTGCCAGCAGCTGGGAACTGGGACTCCGATACGAGCAGTACTTC.

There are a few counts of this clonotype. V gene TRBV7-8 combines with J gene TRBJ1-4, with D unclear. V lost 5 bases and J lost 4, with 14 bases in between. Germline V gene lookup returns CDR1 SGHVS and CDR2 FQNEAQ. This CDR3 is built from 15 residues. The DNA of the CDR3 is TGTGCCAGCAGCCCCCGATGGCCCCTTAATGAAAAACTGTTTTTT. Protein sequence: CASSPRWPLNEKLFF.

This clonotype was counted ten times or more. The CDR3 region is CASSSWTGETQYF. In DNA, the CDR3 is TGTGCCAGCAGTTCGTGGACAGGGGAGACCCAGTACTTC. V and J are TRBV11-2 and TRBJ2-5, with 8 nucleotides matching TRBD1. Germline CDR1 is SGHAT and CDR2 is FQNNGV. This CDR3 spans 13 amino acids. V dropped 6 bases and J dropped 5; count of bases not matched to a gene: 5.

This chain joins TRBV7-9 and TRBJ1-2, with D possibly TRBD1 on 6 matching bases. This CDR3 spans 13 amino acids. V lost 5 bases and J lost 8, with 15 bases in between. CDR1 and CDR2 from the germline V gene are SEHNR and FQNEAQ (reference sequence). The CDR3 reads CASSLQGMEGYTF. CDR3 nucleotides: TGTGCCAGCAGCCTCCAGGGGATGGAGGGCTACACCTTC.

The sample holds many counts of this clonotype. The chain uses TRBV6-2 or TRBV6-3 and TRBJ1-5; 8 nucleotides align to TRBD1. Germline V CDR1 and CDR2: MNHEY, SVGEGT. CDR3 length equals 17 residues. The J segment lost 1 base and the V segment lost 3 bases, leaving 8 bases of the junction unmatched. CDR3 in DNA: TGTGCCAGCAGTTATTTGGGCAGGGGGCGAAGCAATCAGCCCCAGCATTTT. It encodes CASSYLGRGRSNQPQHF.

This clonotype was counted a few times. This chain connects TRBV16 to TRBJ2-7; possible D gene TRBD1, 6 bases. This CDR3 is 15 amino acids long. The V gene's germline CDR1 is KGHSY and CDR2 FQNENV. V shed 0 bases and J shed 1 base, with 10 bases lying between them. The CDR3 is CASSQSGQKSYEQYF. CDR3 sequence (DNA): TGTGCCAGCAGCCAATCGGGACAAAAATCCTACGAGCAGTACTTC. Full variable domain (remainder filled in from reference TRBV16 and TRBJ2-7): GEEVAQTPKHLVRGEGQKAKLYCAPIKGHSYVFWYQQVLKNEFKFLISFQNENVFDETGMPKERFSAKCLPNSPCSLEIQATKLEDSAVYFCASSQSGQKSYEQYFGPGTRLTVT.

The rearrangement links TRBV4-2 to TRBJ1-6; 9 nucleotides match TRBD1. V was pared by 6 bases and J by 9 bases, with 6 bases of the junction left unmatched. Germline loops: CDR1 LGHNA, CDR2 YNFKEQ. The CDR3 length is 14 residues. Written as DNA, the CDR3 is TGTGCCAGCAGAAAACAGGGGGCGGCTTCACCCCTCCACTTT. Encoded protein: CASRKQGAASPLHF.

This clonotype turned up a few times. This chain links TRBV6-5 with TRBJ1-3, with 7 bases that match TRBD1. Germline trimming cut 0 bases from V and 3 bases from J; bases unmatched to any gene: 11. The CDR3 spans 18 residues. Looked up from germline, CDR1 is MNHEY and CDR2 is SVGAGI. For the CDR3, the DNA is TGTGCCAGCAGTTACTCGTGGACAGGAGTACGAGTTGGAAACACCATATATTTT. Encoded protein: CASSYSWTGVRVGNTIYF.

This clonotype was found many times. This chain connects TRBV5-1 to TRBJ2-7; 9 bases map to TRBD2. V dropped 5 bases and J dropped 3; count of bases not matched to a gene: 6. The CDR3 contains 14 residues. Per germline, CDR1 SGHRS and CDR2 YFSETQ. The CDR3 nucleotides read TGCGCCAGCAGAGTGGGGACTAGCAGCTACGAGCAGTACTTC. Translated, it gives CASRVGTSSYEQYF.

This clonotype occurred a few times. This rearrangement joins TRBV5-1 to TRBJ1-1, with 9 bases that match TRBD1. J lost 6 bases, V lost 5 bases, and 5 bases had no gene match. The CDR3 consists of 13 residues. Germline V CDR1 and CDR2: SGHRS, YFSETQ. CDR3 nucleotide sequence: TGCGCCAGCAGGGGGACAGGGATTCCTGAAGCTTTCTTT. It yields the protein CASRGTGIPEAFF.

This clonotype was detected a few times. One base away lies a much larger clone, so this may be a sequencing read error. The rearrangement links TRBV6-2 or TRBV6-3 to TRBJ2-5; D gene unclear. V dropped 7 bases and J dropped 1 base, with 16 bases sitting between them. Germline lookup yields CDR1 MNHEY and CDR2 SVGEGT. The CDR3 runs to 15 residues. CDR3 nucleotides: TGTGCCAGCAATGAAGCAGCAGCAGGCCAAGAGACCCAGTACTTC. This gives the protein CASNEAAAGQETQYF.

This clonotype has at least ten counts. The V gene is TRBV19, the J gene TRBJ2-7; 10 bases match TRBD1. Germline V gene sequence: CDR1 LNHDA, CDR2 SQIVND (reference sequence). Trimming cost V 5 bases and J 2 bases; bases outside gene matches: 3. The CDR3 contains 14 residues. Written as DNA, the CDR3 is TGTGCCAGTAGTCCGGACAGGGGGACCTACGAGCAGTACTTC. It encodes CASSPDRGTYEQYF.

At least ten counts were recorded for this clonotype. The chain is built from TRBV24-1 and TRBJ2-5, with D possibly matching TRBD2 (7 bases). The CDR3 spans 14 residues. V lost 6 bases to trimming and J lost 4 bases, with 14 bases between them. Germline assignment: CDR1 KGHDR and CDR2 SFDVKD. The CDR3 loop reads CATSSTGRGETQYF. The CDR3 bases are TGTGCCACCAGTTCTACAGGGAGGGGAGAGACCCAGTACTTC.

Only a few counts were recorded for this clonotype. CDR3 sequence reads: CASSYNTGFSNQPQHF. CDR3 in DNA: TGTGCCAGCAGTTACAACACAGGGTTTAGCAATCAGCCCCAGCATTTT. The J gene is TRBJ1-5, the V gene TRBV6-5; the D gene is possibly TRBD1 (6 bases). CDR3 length equals 16 residues. With 2 bases removed from V and 0 bases from J, the gap between germline ends came to 11 bases. Germline loops: CDR1 MNHEY, CDR2 SVGAGI.